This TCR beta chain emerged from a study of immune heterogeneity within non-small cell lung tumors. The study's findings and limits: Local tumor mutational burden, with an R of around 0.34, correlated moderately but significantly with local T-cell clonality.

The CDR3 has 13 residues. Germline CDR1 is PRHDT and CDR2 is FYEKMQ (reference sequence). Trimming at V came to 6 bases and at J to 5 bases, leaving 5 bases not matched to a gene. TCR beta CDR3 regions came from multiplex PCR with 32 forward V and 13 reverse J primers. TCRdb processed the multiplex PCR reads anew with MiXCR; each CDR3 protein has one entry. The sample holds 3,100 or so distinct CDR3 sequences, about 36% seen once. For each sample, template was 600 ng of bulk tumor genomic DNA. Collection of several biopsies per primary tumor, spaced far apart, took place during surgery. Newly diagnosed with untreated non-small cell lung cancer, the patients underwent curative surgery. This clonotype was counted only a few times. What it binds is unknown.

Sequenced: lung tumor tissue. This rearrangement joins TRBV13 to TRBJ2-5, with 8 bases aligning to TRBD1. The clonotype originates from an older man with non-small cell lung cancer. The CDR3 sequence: CASRLTGGETQYF. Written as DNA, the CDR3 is TGTGCCAGCAGGCTAACAGGGGGGGAGACCCAGTACTTC.